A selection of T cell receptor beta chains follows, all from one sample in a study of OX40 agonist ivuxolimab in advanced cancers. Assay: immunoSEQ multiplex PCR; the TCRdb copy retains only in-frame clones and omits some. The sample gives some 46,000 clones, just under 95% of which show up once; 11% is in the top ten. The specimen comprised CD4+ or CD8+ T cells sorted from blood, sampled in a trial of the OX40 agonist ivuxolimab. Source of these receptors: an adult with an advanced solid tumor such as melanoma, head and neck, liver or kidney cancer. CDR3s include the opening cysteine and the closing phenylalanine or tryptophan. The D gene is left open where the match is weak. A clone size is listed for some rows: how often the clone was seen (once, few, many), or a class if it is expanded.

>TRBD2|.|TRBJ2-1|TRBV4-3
CASSQAGLAGVDEQFF
TGCGCCAGCAGCCAAGCGGGACTAGCGGGAGTCGATGAGCAGTTCTTC
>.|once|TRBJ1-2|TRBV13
CASSFRQADIYGYTF
TGTGCCAGCAGCTTTAGACAGGCAGATATCTATGGCTACACCTTC
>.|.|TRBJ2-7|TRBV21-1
CASSTIRGLAGGPYEQYF
TGTGCCAGCAGTACTATAAGGGGACTAGCGGGAGGGCCCTACGAGCAGTACTTC
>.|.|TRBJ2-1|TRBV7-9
CASSFKRPNEQFF
TGTGCCAGCAGCTTCAAGCGCCCAAATGAGCAGTTCTTC
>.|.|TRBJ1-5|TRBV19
CASSPGTYSNQPQHF
TGTGCCAGTAGCCCCGGGACGTATAGCAATCAGCCCCAGCATTTT
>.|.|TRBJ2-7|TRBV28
CASSYPDEQYF
TGTGCCAGCAGCTACCCCGACGAGCAGTACTTC
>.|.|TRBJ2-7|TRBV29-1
CSVEGPASYEQYF
TGCAGCGTTGAAGGGCCCGCCAGCTACGAGCAGTACTTC
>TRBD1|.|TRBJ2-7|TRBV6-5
CASRPRDRPYEQYF
TGTGCCAGCAGACCCCGGGACAGACCCTACGAGCAGTACTTC
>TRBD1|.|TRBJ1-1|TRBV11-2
CASSPTGDGEAFF
TGTGCCAGCAGCCCAACAGGGGATGGGGAAGCTTTCTTT
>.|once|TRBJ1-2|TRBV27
CASSSPGPRGGYTF
TGTGCCAGCAGTTCCCCCGGGCCCCGGGGTGGCTACACCTTC
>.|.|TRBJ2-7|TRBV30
CAWAKGAGSYEQYF
TGTGCCTGGGCGAAAGGGGCAGGGTCCTACGAGCAGTACTTC
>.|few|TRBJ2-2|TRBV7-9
CASSSGNTGELFF
TGTGCCAGCAGCTCAGGAAACACCGGGGAGCTGTTTTTT
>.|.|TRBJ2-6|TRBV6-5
CATLGANVLTF
TGTGCCACCCTAGGGGCCAACGTCCTGACTTTC
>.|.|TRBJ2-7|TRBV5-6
CASSLGGRNVDEQYF
TGTGCCAGCAGCTTGGGTGGCAGGAACGTCGACGAGCAGTACTTC
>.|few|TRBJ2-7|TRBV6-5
CARGPCYEQYF
TGTGCCAGGGGGCCTTGCTACGAGCAGTACTTC
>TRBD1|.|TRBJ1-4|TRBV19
CASKIWDSPTNEKLFF
TGTGCCAGTAAAATTTGGGACAGCCCAACTAATGAAAAACTGTTTTTT
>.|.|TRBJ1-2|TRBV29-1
CSVDGVANYGYTF
TGCAGCGTCGATGGGGTGGCTAACTATGGCTACACCTTC
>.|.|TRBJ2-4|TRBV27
CASSSPLAKNIQYF
TGTGCCAGCAGTTCTCCCCTAGCCAAAAACATTCAGTACTTC
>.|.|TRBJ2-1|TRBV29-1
CSVELDYEQFF
TGCAGCGTTGAACTAGACTATGAGCAGTTCTTC
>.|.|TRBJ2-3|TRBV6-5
CASSYKDGRTDTQYF
TGTGCCAGCAGTTATAAGGACGGGCGCACAGATACGCAGTATTTT
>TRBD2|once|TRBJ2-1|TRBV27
CASSSGTSGRNEQFF
TGTGCCAGCAGCTCCGGGACTAGCGGGAGAAATGAGCAGTTCTTC
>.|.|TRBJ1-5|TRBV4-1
CASSQGPRDNQPQHF
TGCGCCAGCAGCCAAGGGCCCAGGGACAATCAGCCCCAGCATTTT
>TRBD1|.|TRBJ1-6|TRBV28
CASSLGDRNNSPLHF
TGTGCCAGCAGTTTAGGGGACAGAAATAATTCACCCCTCCACTTT
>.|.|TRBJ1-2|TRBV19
CASNDINYGYTF
TGTGCCAGTAATGATATTAACTATGGCTACACCTTC
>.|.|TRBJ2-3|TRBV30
CAWSDGAKTSTDTQYF
TGTGCCTGGAGTGACGGGGCAAAGACTAGCACAGATACGCAGTATTTT
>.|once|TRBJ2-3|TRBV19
CASSIVFGQGQADTQYF
TGTGCCAGTAGTATAGTCTTCGGGCAGGGGCAGGCAGATACGCAGTATTTT
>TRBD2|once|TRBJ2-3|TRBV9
CASNKGLAATDTQYF
TGTGCCAGCAACAAGGGACTAGCGGCCACAGATACGCAGTATTTT
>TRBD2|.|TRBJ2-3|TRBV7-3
CASSFTSGSTDTQYF
TGTGCCAGCAGCTTCACTAGCGGGAGCACAGATACGCAGTATTTT
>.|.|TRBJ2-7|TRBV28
CASSLGALTYEQYF
TGTGCCAGCAGTTTGGGGGCTCTGACCTACGAGCAGTACTTC
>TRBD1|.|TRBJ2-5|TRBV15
CATSRDLTGGQETQYF
TGTGCCACCAGCAGAGATCTCACAGGGGGACAAGAGACCCAGTACTTC
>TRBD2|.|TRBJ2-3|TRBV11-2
CASSLYIGGRPTDTQYF
TGTGCCAGCAGCTTATACATTGGCGGGAGGCCCACAGATACGCAGTATTTT
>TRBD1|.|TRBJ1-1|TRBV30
CAWSNRGKTEAFF
TGTGCCTGGAGTAACAGGGGAAAGACTGAAGCTTTCTTT
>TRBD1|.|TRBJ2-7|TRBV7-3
CASSLRSRGLGEQYF
TGTGCCAGCAGCTTAAGGTCCAGGGGGCTAGGAGAGCAGTACTTC
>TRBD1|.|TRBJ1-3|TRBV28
CASRTGTGNTIYF
TGTGCCAGCAGGACAGGGACTGGAAACACCATATATTTT
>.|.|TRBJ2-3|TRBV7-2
CASSFPGLTDTQYF
TGTGCCAGCAGCTTCCCCGGTCTAACAGATACGCAGTATTTT
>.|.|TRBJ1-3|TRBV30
CAWLYSGNTIYF
TGTGCCTGGCTCTACTCCGGAAACACCATATATTTT
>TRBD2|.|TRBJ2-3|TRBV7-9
CASSLELAGSTDTQYF
TGTGCCAGCAGCTTAGAGTTAGCGGGCTCCACAGATACGCAGTATTTT
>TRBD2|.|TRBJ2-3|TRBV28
CASSFPPPRTSGSRTDTQYF
TGTGCCAGCAGTTTCCCCCCCCCACGGACTAGCGGGAGTCGGACAGATACGCAGTATTTT
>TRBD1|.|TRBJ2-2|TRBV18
CASSPIGQGTGELFF
TGTGCCAGCTCACCAATCGGACAGGGTACCGGGGAGCTGTTTTTT
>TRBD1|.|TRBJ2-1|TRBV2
CASSSDRTAYNEQFF
TGTGCCAGCAGCTCGGACAGGACCGCCTACAATGAGCAGTTCTTC
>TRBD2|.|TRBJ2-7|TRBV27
CASSLRLAGRGEQYF
TGTGCCAGCAGTTTAAGACTAGCGGGGAGGGGTGAGCAGTACTTC
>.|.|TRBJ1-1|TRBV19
CASSNRATEAFF
TGTGCCAGTAGTAACAGGGCCACTGAAGCTTTCTTT
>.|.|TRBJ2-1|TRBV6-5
CASSASSNNEQFF
TGTGCCAGCAGTGCCTCAAGTAACAATGAGCAGTTCTTC
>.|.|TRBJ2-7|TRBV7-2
CASSLGGHYEQYF
TGTGCCAGCAGCTTGGGAGGCCACTACGAGCAGTACTTC
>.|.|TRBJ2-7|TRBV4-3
CASSQDNWPYEQYF
TGCGCCAGCAGCCAAGATAACTGGCCCTACGAGCAGTACTTC
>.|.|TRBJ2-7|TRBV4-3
CASSQGRRYYEQYF
TGCGCCAGCAGCCAAGGTAGACGGTACTACGAGCAGTACTTC
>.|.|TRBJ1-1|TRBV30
CAWSRGRNTEAFF
TGTGCCTGGAGTCGAGGGAGGAACACTGAAGCTTTCTTT
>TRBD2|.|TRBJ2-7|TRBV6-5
CASSLSPGGYEQYF
TGTGCCAGCAGCCTCTCCCCGGGAGGCTACGAGCAGTACTTC
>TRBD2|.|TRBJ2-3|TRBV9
CASSPRLAGYTDTQYF
TGTGCCAGCAGCCCCCGACTAGCGGGGTACACAGATACGCAGTATTTT
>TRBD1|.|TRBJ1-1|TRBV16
CASSQLNTGQGDTEAFF
TGTGCCAGCAGCCAACTTAACACGGGACAGGGGGACACTGAAGCTTTCTTT